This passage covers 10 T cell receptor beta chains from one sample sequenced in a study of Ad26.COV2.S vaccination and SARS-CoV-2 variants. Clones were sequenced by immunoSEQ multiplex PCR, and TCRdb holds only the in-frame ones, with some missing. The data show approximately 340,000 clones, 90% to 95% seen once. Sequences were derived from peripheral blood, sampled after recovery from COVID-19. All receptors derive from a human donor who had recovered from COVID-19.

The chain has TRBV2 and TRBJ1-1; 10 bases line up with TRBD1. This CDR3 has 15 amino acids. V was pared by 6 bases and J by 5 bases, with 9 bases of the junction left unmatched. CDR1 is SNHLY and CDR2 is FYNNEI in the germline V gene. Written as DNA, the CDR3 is TGTGCCAGCAGCTCCAGACAGGGGGCTACGACTGAAGCTTTCTTT. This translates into CASSSRQGATTEAFF.

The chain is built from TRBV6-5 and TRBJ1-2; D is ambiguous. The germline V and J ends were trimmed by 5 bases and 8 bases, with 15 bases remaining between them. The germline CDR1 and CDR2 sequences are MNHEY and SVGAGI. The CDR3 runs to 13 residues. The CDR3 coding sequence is TGTGCCAGCAGTACGCGGGGTGTGGGGGGCTACACCTTC. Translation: CASSTRGVGGYTF.

The CDR3 DNA follows: TGTGCCAGCAGCACCGGGGAAACAAACATTCAGTACTTC. Its translation is CASSTGETNIQYF. The chain is built from TRBV9 and TRBJ2-4; the D gene is possibly TRBD2 (5 bases). The CDR3 contains 13 residues. V gave up 4 bases and J gave up 6 bases, with 11 bases separating them. Germline V lookup: CDR1 SGDLS, CDR2 YYNGEE. The variable domain in full, with the rest retrieved from reference TRBV9 and TRBJ2-4, is DSGVTQTPKHLITATGQRVTLRCSPRSGDLSVYWYQQSLDQGLQFLIQYYNGEERAKGNILERFSAQQFPDLHSELNLSSLELGDSALYFCASSTGETNIQYFGAGTRLSVL.

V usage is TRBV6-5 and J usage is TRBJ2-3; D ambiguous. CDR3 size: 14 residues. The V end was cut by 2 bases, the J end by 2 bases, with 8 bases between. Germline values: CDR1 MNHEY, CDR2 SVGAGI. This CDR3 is CASSYLRYTDTQYF. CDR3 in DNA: TGTGCCAGCAGTTACCTCAGGTACACAGATACGCAGTATTTT.

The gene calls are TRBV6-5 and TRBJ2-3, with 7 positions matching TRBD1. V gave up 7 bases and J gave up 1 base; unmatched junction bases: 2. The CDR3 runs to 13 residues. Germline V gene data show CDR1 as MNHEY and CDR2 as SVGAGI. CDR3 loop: CASKGAGTDTQYF. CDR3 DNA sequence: TGTGCCAGCAAGGGGGCCGGCACAGATACGCAGTATTTT.

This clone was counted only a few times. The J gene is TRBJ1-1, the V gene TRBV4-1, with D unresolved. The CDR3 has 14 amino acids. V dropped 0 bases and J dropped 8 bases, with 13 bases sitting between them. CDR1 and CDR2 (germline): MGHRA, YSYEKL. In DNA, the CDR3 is TGCGCCAGCAGCCAAGATTGGGAACCGACAGAAGCTTTCTTT. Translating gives CASSQDWEPTEAFF.

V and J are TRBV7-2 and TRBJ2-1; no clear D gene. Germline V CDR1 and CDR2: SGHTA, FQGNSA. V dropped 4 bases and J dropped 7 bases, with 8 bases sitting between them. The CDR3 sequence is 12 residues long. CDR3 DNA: TGTGCCAGCAGCTCCGCAATAAATGAGCAGTTCTTC. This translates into CASSSAINEQFF.

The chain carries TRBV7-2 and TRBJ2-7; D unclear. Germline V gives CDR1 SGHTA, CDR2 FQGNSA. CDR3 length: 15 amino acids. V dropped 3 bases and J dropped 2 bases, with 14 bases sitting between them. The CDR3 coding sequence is TGTGCCAGCAGCTTGATGGGGTCCTTGGCCTACGAGCAGTACTTC. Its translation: CASSLMGSLAYEQYF.

The CDR3 DNA follows: TGTGCCAGCACTTCTTCACTGCCGGATACGCAGTATTTT. This sequence encodes CASTSSLPDTQYF. The V gene is TRBV12-3 or TRBV12-4, the J gene TRBJ2-3; no firm D call. The CDR3 has 13 amino acids. V was clipped by 7 bases and J by 6 bases, with 14 bases between them.

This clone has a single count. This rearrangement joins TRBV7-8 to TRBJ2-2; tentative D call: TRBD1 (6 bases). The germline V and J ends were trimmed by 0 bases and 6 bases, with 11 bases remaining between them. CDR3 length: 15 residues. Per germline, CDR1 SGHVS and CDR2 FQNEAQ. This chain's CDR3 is CASSLALQGSGELFF. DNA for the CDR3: TGTGCCAGCAGCTTAGCACTACAGGGATCCGGGGAGCTGTTTTTT.